These T cell receptor beta chains were read from a single sample in a study of monozygotic twins with inflammatory bowel disease. TCRdb reprocessed the 5' RACE reads, keeping one entry per CDR3 protein, no DNA. The sample data list hundreds of thousands of distinct CDR3 sequences. The material sequenced was blood. The receptor source for this set is a human donor with ulcerative colitis or Crohn's disease, or a healthy co-twin of an affected twin (not recorded which). The CDR3 runs from the conserved cysteine through the conserved F or W.

J gene | V gene | CDR3 length | CDR3 protein
TRBJ1-3 | TRBV28 | 14 | CASSLVRTGNTIYF
TRBJ1-6 | TRBV6-4 | 14 | CASSEDLPNSPLHF
TRBJ2-6 | TRBV28 | 18 | CASSPPGALVSGANVLTF
TRBJ2-2 | TRBV30 | 14 | CAWSADLDTGELFF
TRBJ2-1 | TRBV12-3/TRBV12-4 | 19 | CASSFPGLAGGRTRDEQFF
TRBJ1-1 | TRBV5-1 | 17 | CASSPVPTDNMNTEAFF
TRBJ2-1 | TRBV20-1 | 14 | CSARTSGRRDEQFF
TRBJ1-2 | TRBV7-2 | 14 | CASSPGGRMRGYTF
TRBJ1-1 | TRBV27 | 14 | CASSLFRGGTEAFF
TRBJ1-4 | TRBV7-2 | 13 | CASRAELSGELFF
TRBJ2-1 | TRBV5-1 | 15 | CASSPEAGMGFEQFF
TRBJ2-1 | TRBV6-1 | 15 | CASRPGLVGSNEQFF
TRBJ2-3 | TRBV5-1 | 14 | CASSSGQGGDTQYF
TRBJ2-1 | TRBV4-2 | 16 | CASSQDGDISYNEQFF
TRBJ2-4 | TRBV4-1 | 15 | CASSQDLGQGNIQYF
TRBJ2-3 | TRBV6-5 | 12 | CASSGQTDTQYF
TRBJ2-7 | TRBV7-9 | 15 | CASSLDSGQTYEQYF
TRBJ1-2 | TRBV20-1 | 14 | CSARLFGGRKESTF
TRBJ2-7 | TRBV18 | 16 | CASSSSFEGLSYEQYF
TRBJ1-1 | TRBV29-1 | 13 | CSVRRQGGTEAFF
TRBJ1-2 | TRBV28 | 14 | CASSLQANNYGYTF
TRBJ1-5 | TRBV5-1 | 16 | CASSLGDTEGNQPQHF
TRBJ2-3 | TRBV12-3/TRBV12-4 | 15 | CASSLGRVGGDTQYF
TRBJ2-7 | TRBV19 | 15 | CASSIVAGSSYEQYF
TRBJ1-1 | TRBV5-1 | 15 | CASSLERWGTTEAFF
TRBJ2-1 | TRBV7-3 | 17 | CASSALAGGSSYNEQFF
TRBJ2-1 | TRBV11-2 | 17 | CASSYTDALSSYNEQFF
TRBJ1-6 | TRBV6-5 | 16 | CASSYDRPSYNSPLHF
TRBJ2-7 | TRBV12-3/TRBV12-4 | 14 | CASSIPGHPYEQYF
TRBJ1-5 | TRBV28 | 16 | CASSLGRQGNNQPQHF
TRBJ2-7 | TRBV10-3 | 13 | CAITWTLRNEQYF
TRBJ2-1 | TRBV7-2 | 14 | CASSSSGIYNEQFF
TRBJ2-3 | TRBV7-3 | 17 | CASSSLGGGLGTDTQYF
TRBJ1-5 | TRBV12-3/TRBV12-4 | 14 | CASSSREKNQPQHF
TRBJ1-5 | TRBV7-8 | 15 | CASSPGITNDQPQHF
TRBJ1-3 | TRBV12-3/TRBV12-4 | 14 | CASSRRASGNTIYF
TRBJ2-1 | TRBV5-6 | 15 | CASSYGLAGGNEQFF
TRBJ2-7 | TRBV7-3 | 15 | CASSLTVDRGRERYF
TRBJ1-5 | TRBV27 | 13 | CASSFWGGQPQHF
TRBJ1-1 | TRBV27 | 14 | CASRTQGSRTEAFF
TRBJ1-6 | TRBV9 | 14 | CASSLGTDNSPLHF
TRBJ2-1 | TRBV6-5 | 15 | CASSFTRNSYNEQFF
TRBJ2-7 | TRBV7-9 | 13 | CASSPRLSYEQYF
TRBJ2-6 | TRBV6-5 | 16 | CASSYGRLSGANVLTF
TRBJ2-1 | TRBV12-2 | 16 | CASRPAGLGSYNEQFF
TRBJ1-5 | TRBV28 | 15 | CASRYRDRPNQPQHF
TRBJ1-4 | TRBV7-9 | 15 | CASSHTGPTNEKLFF
TRBJ1-5 | TRBV3-1 | 14 | CASSQGHSNQPQHF
TRBJ1-2 | TRBV5-1 | 14 | CASSLDSRIYGYTF